Sequencing of this TCR beta chain was carried out in a study of T cells in Graves' hyperthyroidism and ophthalmopathy (dated by TCRdb to the late 2010s). Broadly, across the study: Peripheral blood was sampled at the time of initial diagnosis, prior to any treatment. A discovery cohort of about 95 patients, about 40 with Graves' ophthalmopathy and approximately 55 with stable Graves' hyperthyroidism, was used to find distinguishing TCR V-J signatures. Whether ophthalmopathy could be predicted prospectively was tested in an independent validation cohort made up of 18 to 20 hyperthyroidism patients plus 17 patients who later progressed to ophthalmopathy. For training and testing, the 100 patients in the discovery cohort were randomly divided in a 7:3 ratio. In addition, the study compared T-cell repertoires in thyroid tissue and in blood from over 5 Graves' hyperthyroidism patients. After sampling, hyperthyroidism patients received methimazole starting at 30 mg daily, and ophthalmopathy patients received high-dose intravenous methylprednisolone. According to the paper, TCR Vbeta CDR3 sequencing was carried out on approximately 140 peripheral blood samples, which came from more than 40 ophthalmopathy, 70 to 80 hyperthyroidism and roughly 17 progressor patients.

TCR beta CDR3 regions were amplified from RNA transcripts. The TCR CDR3 was subjected to a first round of RT-PCR using the HTBI primer set and the Qiagen OneStep RT-PCR kit. The libraries were constructed in a second round of multiplex PCR and then size-selected and purified. Sequencing of the libraries was done on an Illumina HiSeq2000 using paired-end 100 bp reads. In the authors' own workflow: SOAPnuke was used to process the raw data, with reads discarded if the reads contained adapters or uncalled bases, had a mean Phred below 15, or lacked an exact constant-primer or identifier match. COPE v1.2.5 was used to merge high-quality paired reads, and clonotypes were defined as unique nucleotide sequences. MiTCR v1.1 was used to align clonotypes to the IMGT TRBV, TRBD and TRBJ reference segments. Analysis was restricted to V-J combinations with a frequency above 0.0001, which covered 99.2% of repertoires. A TCS score was defined as the ratio of F50 (clonal expansion) to E x V (chaos), with BLOSUM62-based TCRdist applied between CDR3 peptides within each V-J. Welch's t-statistics and random forest reduced 514 V-J features to 13, which were used in a naive Bayes classifier (R e1071). The public reads were quality trimmed at Q25 with fastp and then assembled into clones with MiXCR by TCRdb, keeping productive beta chains. Records with the same CDR3 protein are collapsed into one entry carrying the most frequent genes and DNA. These V and J calls are TCRdb output, not the study's own analysis. Recorded for this sample are roughly 200,000 distinct CDR3 sequences; approximately 20% of them occurred a single time. Of the sample, around two fifths falls within the top ten clones.

The full study reports these points: Most expanded thyroid clonotypes (frequency above 0.001) were also detected in blood, suggesting blood repertoires may reflect thyroid immune responses. During validation, the model predicted progression to ophthalmopathy a median of approximately six months ahead of onset, with just under 71% sensitivity and roughly 72% specificity. Ophthalmopathy was separated from stable hyperthyroidism by a 13 V-J signature model, with approximately 85% sensitivity and approximately 81% specificity obtained in cross-validation and 80%/75% obtained in testing. No statistical method was used to fix the sample size in advance, and group allocation was not hidden from the investigators.

This clonotype has a count of ten or more. Which antigen it targets is not known. The record has no base qualities; no much larger clone is one base away. The germline V end is reduced by 2 bases and the J end by 1 base; junction bases left unmatched: 5. The CDR3 holds 16 amino acids from the cysteine to the phenylalanine. Here the CDR3 DNA is all that survives: 48 bases in frame from base 1. CDR1 and CDR2 are read off the germline V gene as SGHTA and FQGTGA. Stable Graves' hyperthyroidism was defined as the absence of progression to ophthalmopathy over 18 months of follow-up. Hyperthyroidism patients were aged 18 to 65 years and newly diagnosed, with disease duration of less than 2 months. Patients with uncontrolled infections, other autoimmune diseases, pregnancy or lactation were excluded. Diagnoses were established on the basis of clinical symptoms, serum thyroxine and TRAb, thyroid ultrasound, and orbital computed tomography. Ficoll-Paque density gradient centrifugation was used to isolate PBMCs from approximately 10 ml of fresh peripheral blood. Total RNA was extracted with Trizol reagent, and quality was checked on an Agilent 2100 Bioanalyzer.

The receptor was derived from a man aged 40-49 years with Graves' hyperthyroidism. The sample consisted of blood. The chain links TRBV7-3 with TRBJ2-5; 9 bases in the junction line up with TRBD2. The CDR3 reads CASSLYAGGLQETQYF. Here is the DNA: TGTGCCAGCAGCTTATATGCGGGGGGGCTCCAAGAGACCCAGTACTTC.